Following are 16 T cell receptor beta chains from one sample sequenced in a study of blood T cell repertoires in COVID-19. The protocol was immunoSEQ multiplex PCR, while the TCRdb copy is restricted to in-frame clones and leaves out a portion. The sample contains 110,000 or so clones, about nine tenths of which appear only once. The specimen was peripheral blood. The receptors here all came from a woman in her 50s with acute or convalescent COVID-19.

This clone has more than one count but fewer than ten. The V and J genes are TRBV10-3 and TRBJ1-1; D may be TRBD1 (6 bases). Trimming took 4 bases from V and 2 from J, leaving 14 bases between them. The germline V gene encodes CDR1 ENHRY and CDR2 SYGVKD. The CDR3 totals 15 residues. CDR3: CAISAQGRLNTEAFF. CDR3 nucleotide sequence: TGTGCCATCAGTGCACAGGGTAGGTTAAACACTGAAGCTTTCTTT.

This sequence joins TRBV30 and TRBJ1-5; TRBD1 is a possible D gene (6 bases). There are 13 residues in the CDR3. CDR1 and CDR2 from the germline V gene are GTSNPN and SVGIG (reference sequence). V was shortened by 5 bases and J by 4 bases, with 12 bases between the two germline ends. The CDR3 spells CAWAQGRNQPQHF. CDR3 coding DNA: TGTGCCTGGGCACAGGGACGAAATCAGCCCCAGCATTTT.

The CDR3 is CASSESGTTYEQYF. CDR3 bases: TGTGCCAGCAGCGAATCCGGGACAACCTACGAGCAGTACTTC. This chain connects TRBV9 to TRBJ2-7; a possible D gene is TRBD1 (6 bases). The CDR3 is made up of 14 amino acids. Germline-derived CDR1 and CDR2 are SGDLS and YYNGEE. V lost 3 bases and J 2 bases, leaving 12 bases between the germline ends.

The rearrangement links TRBV13 to TRBJ2-5, with D possibly TRBD1 on 6 matching bases. CDR3 length equals 15 residues. V was trimmed by 2 bases and J by 5 bases, leaving 15 bases between them. Germline CDR1 PRHDT, CDR2 FYEKMQ (reference sequence). The CDR3 nucleotides are TGTGCCAGCAGCTTACAAACAGGGCGTTGGGAGACCCAGTACTTC. Protein sequence: CASSLQTGRWETQYF.

The rearrangement uses TRBV7-9 and TRBJ1-1; D ambiguous. With 4 bases removed from V and 7 bases from J, the gap between germline ends came to 13 bases. CDR1 and CDR2 (germline): SEHNR, FQNEAQ (reference sequence). This CDR3 spans 13 amino acids. DNA for the CDR3: TGTGCCAGCAGCTCTCAGGATATTGGTGAAGCTTTCTTT. As protein: CASSSQDIGEAFF. Full variable domain (remainder filled in from reference TRBV7-9 and TRBJ1-1): DTGVSQNPRHKITKRGQNVTFRCDPISEHNRLYWYRQTLGQGPEFLTYFQNEAQLEKSRLLSDRFSAERPKGSFSTLEIQRTEQGDSAMYLCASSSQDIGEAFFGQGTRLTVV.

V and J are TRBV2 and TRBJ1-3, with D hard to call. Germline loops: CDR1 SNHLY, CDR2 FYNNEI. V lost 7 bases and J lost 3, with 10 bases in between. CDR3 size: 13 residues. The CDR3 reads CASTRGIGNTIYF. Here the CDR3 DNA reads TGTGCCAGCACTAGAGGGATTGGAAACACCATATATTTT.

V usage is TRBV29-1 and J usage is TRBJ1-1; possible D gene TRBD1, 5 bases. Per germline, CDR1 SQVTM and CDR2 ANQGSEA. The CDR3 runs to 13 residues. Between the trimmed V and J ends, which lost 4 bases and 4 bases, there was a span of 13 bases. DNA of the CDR3: TGCAGCGTTGGGACAAACGGGGGCACTGAAGCTTTCTTT. This sequence encodes CSVGTNGGTEAFF.

This clone was observed a single time. V is TRBV2 and J is TRBJ2-5, with 7 bases lining up with TRBD2. V was clipped by 2 bases and J by 4 bases; unmatched bases: 13. Germline-derived CDR1 and CDR2 are SNHLY and FYNNEI. The CDR3 contains 17 residues. The CDR3 DNA follows: TGTGCCAGCAGTGAATTTGCGGGAGCGGTTTATCGAGAGACCCAGTACTTC. This sequence encodes CASSEFAGAVYRETQYF.

The chain joins TRBV30 to TRBJ2-7, with TRBD1 identical over 8 bases. The CDR3 extends over 12 amino acids. Germline CDR1 is GTSNPN and CDR2 is SVGIG (reference sequence). V trimming: 7 bases; J trimming: 4 bases; junction bases outside the gene matches: 6. The CDR3 sequence is CALGQGRYEQYF. CDR3 nucleotide sequence: TGTGCCTTAGGACAGGGTCGTTACGAGCAGTACTTC.

V usage is TRBV9 and J usage is TRBJ1-6; D remains ambiguous. The CDR3 is 14 amino acids. With 0 bases removed from V and 8 bases from J, the gap between germline ends came to 9 bases. Germline V gene data show CDR1 as SGDLS and CDR2 as YYNGEE. CDR3 sequence: CASSVGDNYSPLHF. DNA for the CDR3: TGTGCCAGCAGCGTAGGAGACAACTATTCACCCCTCCACTTT.

J is TRBJ2-7 and V is TRBV20-1; possible D gene TRBD2, 5 bases. The CDR3 totals 13 residues. In germline, CDR1 is DFQATT, CDR2 SNEGSKA (reference sequence). Deletions cut 3 bases from V and 0 bases from J, with 9 bases between. The CDR3, as DNA: TGCAGTGCTAGTGGACTCACCTCCTACGAGCAGTACTTC. Translation gives CSASGLTSYEQYF.

This clone showed up just a few times. This CDR3 is also generated by other DNA sequences in the sample. The V and J genes are TRBV28 and TRBJ1-1; D not certain. The V end was cut by 6 bases, the J end by 1 base, with 3 bases between. This CDR3 is built from 11 residues. The V gene's germline CDR1 is MDHEN and CDR2 SYDVKM. The CDR3 nucleotides are TGTGCCAGCAGCCAGAACACTGAAGCTTTCTTT. Encoded protein: CASSQNTEAFF.

This rearrangement joins TRBV3-1 (or the pseudogene TRBV3-2) to TRBJ1-6, with unresolved D. CDR1 is LGHDT, CDR2 YNNKEL, per germline (reference sequence). The CDR3 has 15 amino acids. The V and J ends lost 0 bases and 10 bases respectively, with 13 bases between them. The CDR3 sequence is CASSQDVNSRSPLHF. The CDR3 region has the DNA TGTGCCAGCAGCCAAGATGTAAACTCTAGGTCACCCCTCCACTTT.

The genes are TRBV6-5 and TRBJ2-7; maybe TRBD1 (6 bases). This CDR3 is built from 16 residues. V lost 3 bases, J lost 0 bases, and 15 bases lay in between. The germline CDR1 and CDR2 sequences are MNHEY and SVGAGI. The CDR3 loop is CASSYVDRTFSYEQYF. The CDR3 DNA reads TGTGCCAGCAGTTATGTGGACAGAACGTTCTCCTACGAGCAGTACTTC.

The chain joins TRBV2 to TRBJ2-7, with 9 positions matching TRBD1. The CDR3 loop spans 15 amino acids. Trimming took 0 bases from V and 4 from J; bases not matched to a gene: 4. CDR1 SNHLY and CDR2 FYNNEI come from the germline V gene. This chain's CDR3 is CASSEAGTGRYEQYF. The CDR3 DNA follows: TGTGCCAGCAGTGAAGCGGGGACAGGGCGGTACGAGCAGTACTTC.

This chain connects TRBV15 to TRBJ2-3, with 7 bases matching TRBD2. The CDR3 has 16 amino acids. Per the germline V gene, CDR1 is LNHNV and CDR2 is YYDKDF (reference sequence). The V and J ends lost 3 bases and 2 bases, in that order; junction bases with no gene match: 8. In nucleotides, the CDR3 is TGTGCCACCAGCAGGGAAAGCGGGGAAGTCACAGATACGCAGTATTTT. Protein: CATSRESGEVTDTQYF.